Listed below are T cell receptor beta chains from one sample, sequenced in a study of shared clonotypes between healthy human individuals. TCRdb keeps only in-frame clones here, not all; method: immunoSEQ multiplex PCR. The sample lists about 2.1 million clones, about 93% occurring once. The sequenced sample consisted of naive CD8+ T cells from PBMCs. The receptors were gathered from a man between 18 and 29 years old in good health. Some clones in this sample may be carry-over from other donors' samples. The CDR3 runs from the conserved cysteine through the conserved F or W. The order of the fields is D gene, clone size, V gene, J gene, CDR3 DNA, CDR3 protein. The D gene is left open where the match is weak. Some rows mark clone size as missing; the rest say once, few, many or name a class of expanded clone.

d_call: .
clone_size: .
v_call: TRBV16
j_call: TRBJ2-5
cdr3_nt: TGTGCCAGCAGCCAAAATTTGGTTCAACTAAAGGGAGAGACCCAGTACTTC
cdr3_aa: CASSQNLVQLKGETQYF

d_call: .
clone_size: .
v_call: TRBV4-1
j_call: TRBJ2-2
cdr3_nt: TGCGCCAGCAGCCTCAGGGACTCGAACACCGGGGAGCTGTTTTTT
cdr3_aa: CASSLRDSNTGELFF

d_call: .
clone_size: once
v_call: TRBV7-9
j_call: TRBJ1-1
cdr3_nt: TGTGCCAGCAGCCAAGGGGTCCCTGAAGCTTTCTTT
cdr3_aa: CASSQGVPEAFF

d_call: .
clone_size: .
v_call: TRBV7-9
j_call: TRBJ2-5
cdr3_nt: TGTGCCAGCAACAACGGGGCGTTGAAAGAGACCCAGTACTTC
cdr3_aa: CASNNGALKETQYF

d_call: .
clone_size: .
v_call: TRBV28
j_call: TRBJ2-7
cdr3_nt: TGTGCCAGCAGTCCCCGGGACTCACGCTCCTACGAGCAGTACTTC
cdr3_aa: CASSPRDSRSYEQYF

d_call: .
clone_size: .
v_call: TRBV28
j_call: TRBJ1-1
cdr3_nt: TGTGCCAGCAGTTTAATCGGAAGTATGAACACTGAAGCTTTCTTT
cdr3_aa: CASSLIGSMNTEAFF

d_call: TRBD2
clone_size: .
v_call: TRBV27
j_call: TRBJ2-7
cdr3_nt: TGTGCCAGCAGTGGGCTAGCGGGAGGTTCCTACGAGCAGTACTTC
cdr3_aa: CASSGLAGGSYEQYF

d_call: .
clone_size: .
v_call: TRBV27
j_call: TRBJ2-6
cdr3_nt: TGTGCCAGCAGTTTATCGGCAGGGGTTGGGGCCAACGTCCTGACTTTC
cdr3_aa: CASSLSAGVGANVLTF

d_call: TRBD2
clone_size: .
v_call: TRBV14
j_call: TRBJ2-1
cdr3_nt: TGTGCCAGCAGCCAATCCGGCGGGAGCGGATACAATGAGCAGTTCTTC
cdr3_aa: CASSQSGGSGYNEQFF

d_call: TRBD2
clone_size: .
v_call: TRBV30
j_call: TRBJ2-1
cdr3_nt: TGTGCCTGGAGACCGCTAGCGGGAGGGTTGGATGAGCAGTTCTTC
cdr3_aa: CAWRPLAGGLDEQFF

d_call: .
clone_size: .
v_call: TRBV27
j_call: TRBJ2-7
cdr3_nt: TGTGCCAGCAGTTTTAGAGAGACGAGCTCCTACGAGCAGTACTTC
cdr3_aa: CASSFRETSSYEQYF

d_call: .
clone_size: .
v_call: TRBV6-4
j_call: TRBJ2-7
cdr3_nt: TGTGCCAGCAGTGACTCGAGGGGTGGCGAGCAGTACTTC
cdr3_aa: CASSDSRGGEQYF

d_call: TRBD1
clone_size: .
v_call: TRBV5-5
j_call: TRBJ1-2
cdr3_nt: TGTGCCAGCACCAGAGGCCGGACAGGGGAGTCCTATGGCTACACCTTC
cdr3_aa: CASTRGRTGESYGYTF

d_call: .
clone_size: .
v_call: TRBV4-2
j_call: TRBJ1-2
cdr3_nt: TGTGCCAGCAGCCAAGGGACAGAATATGGCTACACCTTC
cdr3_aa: CASSQGTEYGYTF

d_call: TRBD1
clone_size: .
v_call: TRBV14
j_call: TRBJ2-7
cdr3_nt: TGTGCCAGCAGCATCGACAGGGGGAATGGGCAGTACTTC
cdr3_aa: CASSIDRGNGQYF

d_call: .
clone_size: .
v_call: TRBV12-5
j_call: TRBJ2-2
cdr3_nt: TGTGCTAGTGGTTTATCCTATGGCACCGGGGAGCTGTTTTTT
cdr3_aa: CASGLSYGTGELFF

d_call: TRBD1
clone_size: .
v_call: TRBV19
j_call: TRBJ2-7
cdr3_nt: TGTGCCAGTAGTATAGATAGTCGACAGGGAGCCTACGAGCAGTACTTC
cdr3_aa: CASSIDSRQGAYEQYF

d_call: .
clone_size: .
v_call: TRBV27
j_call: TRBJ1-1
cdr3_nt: TGTGCCAGCAGTCCTACGGGCTTATCACATCCAGCTTTCTTT
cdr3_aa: CASSPTGLSHPAFF

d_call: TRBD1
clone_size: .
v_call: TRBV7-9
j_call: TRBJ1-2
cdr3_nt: TGTGCCAGCAGCCTGGGACAGGTCTATGGCTACACCTTC
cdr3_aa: CASSLGQVYGYTF

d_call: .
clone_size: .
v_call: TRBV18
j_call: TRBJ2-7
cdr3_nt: TGTGCCAGCTCACCTCCCGGGACCACCTACGAGCAGTACTTC
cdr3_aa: CASSPPGTTYEQYF

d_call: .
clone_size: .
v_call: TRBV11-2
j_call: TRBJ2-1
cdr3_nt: TGTGCCAGCAGCCCCCTTTTCCGTATATCGTCCTACAATGAGCAGTTCTTC
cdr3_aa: CASSPLFRISSYNEQFF

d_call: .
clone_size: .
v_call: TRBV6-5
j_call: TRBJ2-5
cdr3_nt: TGTGCCAGCAGCTCAGGGCTCGAGACCCAGTACTTC
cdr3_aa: CASSSGLETQYF

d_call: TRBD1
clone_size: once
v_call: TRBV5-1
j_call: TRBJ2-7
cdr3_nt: TGCGCCAGCAGCCCGAACATCGACAGGGGGATCCACGAGCAGTACTTC
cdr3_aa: CASSPNIDRGIHEQYF

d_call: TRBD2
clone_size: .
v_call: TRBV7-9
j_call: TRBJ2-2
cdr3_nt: TGTGCCAGCAGCACTAGCGGGTTTGTTACCGGGGAGCTGTTTTTT
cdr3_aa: CASSTSGFVTGELFF

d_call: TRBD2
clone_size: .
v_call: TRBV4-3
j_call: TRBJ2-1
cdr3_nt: TGCGCCAGCAGCCAAGATCCCGTAGCGGGGGTTTATGACAATGAGCAGTTCTTC
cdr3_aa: CASSQDPVAGVYDNEQFF

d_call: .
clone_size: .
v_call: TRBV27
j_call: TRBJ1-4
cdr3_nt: TGTGCCAGCGGGGAAGGGGTGGGGGAAAAACTGTTTTTT
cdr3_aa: CASGEGVGEKLFF

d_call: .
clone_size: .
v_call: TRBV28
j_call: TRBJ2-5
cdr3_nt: TGTGCCAGCAGTTTACGTGTGGAGACCCAGTACTTC
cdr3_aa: CASSLRVETQYF

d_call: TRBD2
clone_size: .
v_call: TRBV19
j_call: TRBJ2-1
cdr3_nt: TGTGCCAGTAGTATGAGTGGGACTAGCGGATGGTACAATGAGCAGTTCTTC
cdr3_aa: CASSMSGTSGWYNEQFF

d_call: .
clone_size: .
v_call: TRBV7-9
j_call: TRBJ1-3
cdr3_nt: TGTGCCAGCAGCCCGGGTCGGGGAAACACCATATATTTT
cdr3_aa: CASSPGRGNTIYF

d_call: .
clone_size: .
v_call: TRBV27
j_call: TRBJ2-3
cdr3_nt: TGTGCCAGCAGTTGGCGGAACACAGATACGCAGTATTTT
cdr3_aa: CASSWRNTDTQYF

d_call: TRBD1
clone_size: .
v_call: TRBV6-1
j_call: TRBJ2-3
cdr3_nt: TGTGCCAGCAGTGGTCCCGACAGGGGGCGCATCCTTATTATAACAGATACGCAGTATTTT
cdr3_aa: CASSGPDRGRILIITDTQYF

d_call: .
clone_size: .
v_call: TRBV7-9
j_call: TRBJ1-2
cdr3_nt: TGTGCCAGCAGCTTAGTGTACTCCCTGACAGGCAACTATGGCTACACCTTC
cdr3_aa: CASSLVYSLTGNYGYTF

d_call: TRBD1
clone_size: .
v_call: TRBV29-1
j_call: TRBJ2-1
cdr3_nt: TGCAGCGTTGAACTCACCTTACGACAGGGGTTTAATGAGCAGTTCTTC
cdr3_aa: CSVELTLRQGFNEQFF

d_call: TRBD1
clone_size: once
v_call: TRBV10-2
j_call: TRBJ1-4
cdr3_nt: TGCGCCAGCAGGGAGGGGGCGCGGTGGAGTGGTGAAAAACTGTTTTTT
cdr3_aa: CASREGARWSGEKLFF

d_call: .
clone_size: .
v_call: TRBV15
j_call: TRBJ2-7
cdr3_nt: TGTGCCACCAGCAGAGATAGCGGACACCCCTACGAGCAGTACTTC
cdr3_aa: CATSRDSGHPYEQYF

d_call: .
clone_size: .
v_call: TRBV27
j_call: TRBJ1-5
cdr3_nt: TGTGCCAGCAGTCCCCTCCTCAGCAATCAGCCCCAGCATTTT
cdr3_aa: CASSPLLSNQPQHF

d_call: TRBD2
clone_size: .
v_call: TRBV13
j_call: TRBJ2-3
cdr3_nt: TGTGCCAGCAGCTCCCAGGGGACTAGCGGGAGAGCAGATACGCAGTATTTT
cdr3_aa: CASSSQGTSGRADTQYF

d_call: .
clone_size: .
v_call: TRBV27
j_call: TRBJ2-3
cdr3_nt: TGTGCCAGCAGTTTACAGATAGTCCCCTGGGATACGCAGTATTTT
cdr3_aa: CASSLQIVPWDTQYF

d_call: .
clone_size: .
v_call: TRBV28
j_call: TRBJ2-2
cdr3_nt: TGTGCCAGCAGAGGCACGCACGAGAACACCGGGGAGCTGTTTTTT
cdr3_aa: CASRGTHENTGELFF

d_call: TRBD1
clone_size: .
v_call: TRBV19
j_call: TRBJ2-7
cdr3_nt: TGTGCCAGTAGTATAGACACCGGGACAGGGAGCTACGAGCAGTACTTC
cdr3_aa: CASSIDTGTGSYEQYF

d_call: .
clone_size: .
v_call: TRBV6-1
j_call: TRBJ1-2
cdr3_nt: TGTGCCAGCACGGGGCCTGCAGGGAGGGACGATGGCTACACCTTC
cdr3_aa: CASTGPAGRDDGYTF

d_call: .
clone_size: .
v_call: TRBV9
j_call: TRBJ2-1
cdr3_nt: TGTGCCAGCAGCGAGGGGGGTGAGCAGTTCTTC
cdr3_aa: CASSEGGEQFF

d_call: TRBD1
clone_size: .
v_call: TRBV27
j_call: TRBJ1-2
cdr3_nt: TGTGCCAGCAGTTTCCTAGTGACCGGGACAGGGGTCGGCTACACCTTC
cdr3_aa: CASSFLVTGTGVGYTF

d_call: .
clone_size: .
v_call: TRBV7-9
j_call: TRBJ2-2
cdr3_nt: TGTGCCAGCAACAAACAGGGCGACACCGGGGAGCTGTTTTTT
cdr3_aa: CASNKQGDTGELFF

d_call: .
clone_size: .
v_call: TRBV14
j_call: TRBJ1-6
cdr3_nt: TGTGCCAGCAGCCAAGACAGAGACTCACCCCTCCACTTT
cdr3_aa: CASSQDRDSPLHF

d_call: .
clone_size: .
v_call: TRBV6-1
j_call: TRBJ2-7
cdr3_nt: TGTGCCAGCAGTCAAGCCGGGCCACGGACCTACGAGCAGTACTTC
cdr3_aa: CASSQAGPRTYEQYF

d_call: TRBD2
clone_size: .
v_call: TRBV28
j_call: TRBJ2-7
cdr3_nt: TGTGCCAGCAGTCCCATGACTAGCGGGAACGAGCAGTACTTC
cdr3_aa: CASSPMTSGNEQYF

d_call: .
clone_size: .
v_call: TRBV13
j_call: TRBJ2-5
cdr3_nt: TGTGCCAGCAGCTTAGGGGCTAGCTCAGAGACCCAGTACTTC
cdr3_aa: CASSLGASSETQYF

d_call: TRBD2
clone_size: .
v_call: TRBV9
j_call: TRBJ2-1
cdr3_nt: TGTGCCAGCACCCATTCTGCGGGAGTCGGCAATGAGCAGTTCTTC
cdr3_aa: CASTHSAGVGNEQFF

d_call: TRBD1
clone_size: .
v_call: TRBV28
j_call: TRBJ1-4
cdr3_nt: TGTGCCAGCAGTACCCACCGGGACAGGGTTGAGGATGAAAAACTGTTTTTT
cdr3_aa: CASSTHRDRVEDEKLFF

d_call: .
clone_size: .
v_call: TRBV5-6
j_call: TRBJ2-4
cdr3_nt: TGTGCCAGCAGCTCGTCGAATCAGGACATTCAGTACTTC
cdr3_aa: CASSSSNQDIQYF

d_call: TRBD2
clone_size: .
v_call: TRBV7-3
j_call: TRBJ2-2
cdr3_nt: TGTGCCAGCAACCCTCCGCCCAGCGGGAGTTATTCCGGGGAGCTGTTTTTT
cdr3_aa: CASNPPPSGSYSGELFF

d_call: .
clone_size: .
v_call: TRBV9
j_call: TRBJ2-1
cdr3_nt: TGTGCCAGCAGCGTAGGTGCTAGCGTATATGGGGTTGAGCAGTTCTTC
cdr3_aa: CASSVGASVYGVEQFF

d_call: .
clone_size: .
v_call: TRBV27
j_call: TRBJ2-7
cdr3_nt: TGTGCCAGCAGCCACGGGAGTTCCTACGAGCAGTACTTC
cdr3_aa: CASSHGSSYEQYF

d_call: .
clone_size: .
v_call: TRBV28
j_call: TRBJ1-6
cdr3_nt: TGTGCCAGCAGTTCCCCGACAGGAAGTCATTCACCCCTCCACTTT
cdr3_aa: CASSSPTGSHSPLHF